This entry lists 11 T cell receptor beta chains sequenced from one sample in a study of molecular identifiers for immune sequencing clone quantification. TCRdb re-analysed the PCR reads in MiXCR, keeping a single row per CDR3 protein. The top ten hold around 1.7% of the sample, which has over 8,000 distinct CDR3 sequences, roughly a fifth seen once. Material for sequencing was naive CD8+ T cells from blood, with Jurkat cell RNA spiked in. Documented subset: FACS-sorted CD8+CD4-CCR7+CD45RA+ naive T cells. These receptors were obtained from a human donor in good health. Some libraries in this study had Jurkat cell RNA spiked in.

As to this clonotype: A much bigger clone sits one base away, suggesting this may be a read error. The V call is TRBV18, the J call TRBJ2-3; TRBD2 is a possible D gene (5 bases). The CDR3 extends over 15 amino acids. Germline-derived CDR1 and CDR2 are KGHSH and LQKENI. CDR3 loop: CAGSPSLTGTDTQYF. The CDR3 region has the DNA TGTGCCGGCTCACCAAGCCTTACGGGGACAGATACGCAGTATTTT.

The chain combines TRBV24-1 with TRBJ2-2; D ambiguous. The CDR3 runs 13 residues. Trimming took off 9 bases at V and 3 bases at J, with 10 bases between the two ends. Germline-derived CDR1 and CDR2 are KGHDR and SFDVKD. Here the CDR3 reads CATHGPDTGELFF. CDR3 DNA sequence: TGTGCCACCCACGGACCCGACACCGGGGAGCTGTTTTTT.

This clonotype was counted at least ten times. V is TRBV12-5 and J is TRBJ1-5, with D unresolved. CDR3 length: 14 amino acids. The V and J ends lost 7 bases and 1 base respectively, with 11 bases between them. Germline V gene data show CDR1 as LGHNT and CDR2 as FRNRAP. The CDR3 region is CASVRIGSNQPQHF. As DNA, the CDR3 is TGTGCTAGTGTCCGTATCGGGAGCAATCAGCCCCAGCATTTT.

In this sample, this clonotype turned up many times. J is TRBJ2-1 and V is TRBV6-2 or TRBV6-3; 10 positions agree with TRBD1. This CDR3 spans 16 amino acids. CDR1 MNHEY and CDR2 SVGEGT come from the germline V gene. The V and J ends lost 5 bases and 4 bases, in that order; junction bases with no gene match: 8. The DNA for the CDR3 is TGTGCCAGCAGTACCACCGGGACAGGGGTTTACAATGAGCAGTTCTTC. Residues: CASSTTGTGVYNEQFF.

This clonotype was detected only a few times. A read error may explain this, as a much larger clone is one base away. This chain connects TRBV10-3 to TRBJ1-1, with TRBD1 matching over 7 bases. V trimming: 10 bases; J trimming: 4 bases; junction bases outside the gene matches: 6. Per germline, CDR1 ENHRY and CDR2 SYGVKD. The length of the CDR3 is 12 residues. The CDR3: CATATGTTEAFF. For the CDR3, the DNA is TGTGCCACTGCGACAGGGACCACTGAAGCTTTCTTT.

This clonotype is termed medium-sized. The rearrangement uses TRBV11-2 and TRBJ2-1, with D unclear. The CDR3 totals 12 residues. V lost 1 base, J lost 7 bases, and 5 bases lay in between. CDR1 is SGHAT and CDR2 is FQNNGV in the germline V gene. CDR3 coding DNA: TGTGCCAGCAGCTTAGTCAGGAATGAGCAGTTCTTC. This translates into CASSLVRNEQFF.

This clonotype was detected only a few times. CDR3 in amino acids: CASSLSGNNEQFF. The CDR3 DNA reads as TGTGCCAGCAGTTTATCGGGGAACAATGAGCAGTTCTTC. The chain couples TRBV27 to TRBJ2-1, with unresolved D. This CDR3 spans 13 amino acids. Per germline, CDR1 MNHEY and CDR2 SMNVEV (reference sequence). Trimming cost V 0 bases and J 5 bases, with 5 bases left between them.

This clonotype has a handful of counts. The genes are TRBV5-6 and TRBJ2-1; D call uncertain. Trimming removed 4 bases at V and 4 bases at J, with 18 bases between. Germline CDR1 is SGHDT and CDR2 is YYEEEE. CDR3 length: 16 residues. The CDR3 here is CASSHAIAVWYNEQFF. CDR3 nucleotides: TGTGCCAGCAGCCACGCGATAGCTGTCTGGTACAATGAGCAGTTCTTC.

This clonotype was recorded at least ten times. The genes are TRBV27 and TRBJ1-5; D call uncertain. The germline V gene has CDR1 MNHEY and CDR2 SMNVEV (reference sequence). The CDR3 is made up of 15 amino acids. Trimming removed 5 bases at V and 5 bases at J, with 16 bases between. Here the CDR3 DNA reads TGTGCCAGCAGTCCACTTGGCGGGCGCTATCAGCCCCAGCATTTT. Protein sequence: CASSPLGGRYQPQHF.

The chain joins TRBV24-1 to TRBJ2-1, with 9 bases lining up with TRBD2. Germline-derived CDR1 and CDR2 are KGHDR and SFDVKD. This CDR3 has 17 residues. With 2 bases clipped from V and 0 bases from J, the junction kept 4 bases outside the gene matches. The CDR3 loop is CATSDYVSGSSYNEQFF. CDR3 nucleotides: TGTGCCACCAGTGATTACGTTAGCGGGAGCTCCTACAATGAGCAGTTCTTC.

Comment on this clonotype: A much larger clone differs from this one at a single base, so this may be a read error. CDR3 nucleotides: TGTGCCAGCATGGGCGCGGGGGAGGAGCTGTTTTTT. Translated, it gives CASMGAGEELFF. This chain uses TRBV6-6 with TRBJ2-2, with TRBD2 identical over 7 bases. Germline V gene sequence: CDR1 MNHNY, CDR2 SVGAGI (reference sequence). The V segment lost 7 bases and the J segment 10 bases; nucleotides outside the gene matches: 6. This CDR3 region has 12 residues.